The clone carrying this T cell receptor beta chain was seen only a few times. Its antigen is unidentified. CDR3 length equals 13 residues. Germline lookup yields CDR1 SGHDN and CDR2 FVKESK. The germline V and J ends were trimmed by 0 bases and 4 bases, with 6 bases remaining between them. At the time of sampling, donors were nominally healthy, though unrecorded immune exposures were likely. The source of the sample is a study of cytomegalovirus exposure and HLA in healthy donors. Notes on the study in general: Among immune exposure information, only CMV serostatus was available. Cytomegalovirus association was listed for around 180 TCR beta chains.

In the PCR, 60 Vbeta and 13 Jbeta primers were used. The protocol was immunoSEQ multiplex PCR, while the TCRdb copy is restricted to in-frame clones and leaves out a portion. The table shows approximately 88,000 clones, with around 81% occurring only once. Input material: PBMCs. This chain joins TRBV14 and TRBJ1-2; D perhaps matches TRBD1 (6 bases). The source of this sequence is a man younger than 35 in good health and CMV-seronegative. The CDR3 DNA sequence: TGTGCCAGCAGCCAAGAACAGGGCTATGGCTACACCTTC. It encodes CASSQEQGYGYTF.